A selection of T cell receptor beta chains follows, all from one sample in a study of blood T cell repertoires in COVID-19. Sequencing was performed with immunoSEQ multiplex PCR; in TCRdb, only in-frame clones are kept and a portion is missing. The data show 150,000 to 200,000 clones, with 60% to 85% seen just once and 17% held by the top ten. The sequencing sample was made of peripheral blood. The receptors derive from a man aged 60-69 years with active or convalescent COVID-19. CDR3s include the opening cysteine and the closing phenylalanine or tryptophan. D genes are given only for firm matches. The size entry is marked missing in some rows and otherwise reads once, few, many or a size class.

V gene: TRBV6-5; J gene: TRBJ1-1; clone size: -; D gene: -; CDR3 protein: CASKVNSNTEAFF; CDR3 DNA: TGTGCCAGCAAAGTCAACTCGAACACTGAAGCTTTCTTT
V gene: TRBV15; J gene: TRBJ2-2; clone size: -; D gene: TRBD1; CDR3 protein: CATSGPGQGTGELFF; CDR3 DNA: TGTGCCACCAGCGGTCCGGGACAGGGGACCGGGGAGCTGTTTTTT
V gene: TRBV19; J gene: TRBJ1-5; clone size: -; D gene: TRBD1; CDR3 protein: CASGGQGGGGNRPQHF; CDR3 DNA: TGTGCCAGTGGGGGACAGGGTGGCGGGGGCAATCGGCCCCAGCATTTT
V gene: TRBV6-2/TRBV6-3; J gene: TRBJ1-2; clone size: -; D gene: -; CDR3 protein: CASSFVDSPGGYTF; CDR3 DNA: TGTGCCAGCAGTTTCGTCGACAGTCCCGGTGGCTACACCTTC
V gene: TRBV11-2; J gene: TRBJ2-7; clone size: -; D gene: TRBD2; CDR3 protein: CASSLVGAGGYEQYF; CDR3 DNA: TGTGCCAGCAGCTTAGTAGGGGCGGGAGGTTACGAGCAGTACTTC
V gene: TRBV5-1; J gene: TRBJ1-3; clone size: many; D gene: TRBD1; CDR3 protein: CASSPGQGTGNTIYF; CDR3 DNA: TGCGCCAGCAGCCCGGGACAGGGGACAGGAAACACCATATATTTT
V gene: TRBV29-1; J gene: TRBJ1-1; clone size: -; D gene: -; CDR3 protein: CSVEDGLGAGTEAFF; CDR3 DNA: TGCAGCGTTGAAGATGGCCTGGGGGCTGGAACTGAAGCTTTCTTT
V gene: TRBV6-4; J gene: TRBJ2-6; clone size: few; D gene: -; CDR3 protein: CASSRGGRSGANVLTF; CDR3 DNA: TGTGCCAGCAGTCGTGGGGGGAGATCTGGGGCCAACGTCCTGACTTTC
V gene: TRBV2; J gene: TRBJ2-7; clone size: -; D gene: TRBD1; CDR3 protein: CASNLQGQTYGEQYF; CDR3 DNA: TGTGCCAGCAACCTACAGGGACAGACCTACGGCGAGCAGTACTTC
V gene: TRBV6-2/TRBV6-3; J gene: TRBJ2-3; clone size: -; D gene: -; CDR3 protein: CASSSGLSTDTQYF; CDR3 DNA: TGTGCCAGCAGTTCGGGACTGAGCACAGATACGCAGTATTTT
V gene: TRBV9; J gene: TRBJ1-3; clone size: -; D gene: -; CDR3 protein: CASSLGGGGNTIYF; CDR3 DNA: TGTGCCAGCAGCCTGGGGGGAGGAGGAAACACCATATATTTT
V gene: TRBV28; J gene: TRBJ2-5; clone size: -; D gene: -; CDR3 protein: CASYREEETQYF; CDR3 DNA: TGTGCCAGTTACAGGGAAGAGGAGACCCAGTACTTC
V gene: TRBV6-5; J gene: TRBJ2-5; clone size: -; D gene: -; CDR3 protein: CAIVSGAGRETQYF; CDR3 DNA: TGTGCCATCGTGTCCGGGGCGGGGAGAGAGACCCAGTACTTC
V gene: TRBV7-8; J gene: TRBJ1-1; clone size: once; D gene: -; CDR3 protein: CASSPRTGGIGTEAFF; CDR3 DNA: TGTGCCAGCAGCCCGCGGACGGGGGGGATCGGGACTGAAGCTTTCTTT
V gene: TRBV28; J gene: TRBJ2-2; clone size: -; D gene: TRBD2; CDR3 protein: CASSRGLAGTGELFF; CDR3 DNA: TGTGCCAGCAGCCGGGGACTAGCGGGGACCGGGGAGCTGTTTTTT
V gene: TRBV28; J gene: TRBJ2-7; clone size: -; D gene: TRBD1; CDR3 protein: CASSSRDRDFEQYF; CDR3 DNA: TGTGCCAGCAGTTCCCGGGACAGGGATTTCGAGCAGTACTTC
V gene: TRBV13; J gene: TRBJ2-1; clone size: -; D gene: TRBD2; CDR3 protein: CASSSGTSGKNEQFF; CDR3 DNA: TGTGCCAGCAGCTCCGGGACTAGCGGGAAGAATGAGCAGTTCTTC
V gene: TRBV28; J gene: TRBJ2-3; clone size: few; D gene: TRBD1; CDR3 protein: CASSLPRGPDTQYF; CDR3 DNA: TGTGCCAGCAGTTTACCGAGGGGGCCAGATACGCAGTATTTT
V gene: TRBV20-1; J gene: TRBJ2-7; clone size: -; D gene: -; CDR3 protein: CSASKAGPVPYEQYF; CDR3 DNA: TGCAGTGCTAGTAAGGCGGGCCCTGTGCCTTACGAGCAGTACTTC
V gene: TRBV5-4; J gene: TRBJ2-1; clone size: -; D gene: TRBD2; CDR3 protein: CASSSGLAGENEQFF; CDR3 DNA: TGTGCCAGCAGCTCGGGACTAGCGGGAGAGAATGAGCAGTTCTTC
V gene: TRBV6-2/TRBV6-3; J gene: TRBJ2-1; clone size: -; D gene: -; CDR3 protein: CASSYSMGPKEQFF; CDR3 DNA: TGTGCCAGCAGTTACTCGATGGGCCCCAAGGAGCAGTTCTTC
V gene: TRBV5-8; J gene: TRBJ1-5; clone size: few; D gene: TRBD1; CDR3 protein: CASSPGTVSNQPQHF; CDR3 DNA: TGTGCCAGCAGCCCGGGGACAGTTAGCAATCAGCCCCAGCATTTT
V gene: TRBV4-2; J gene: TRBJ1-2; clone size: few; D gene: TRBD1; CDR3 protein: CASSHRQGNYGYTF; CDR3 DNA: TGTGCCAGCAGCCATCGACAGGGGAACTATGGCTACACCTTC
V gene: TRBV4-1; J gene: TRBJ2-1; clone size: few; D gene: -; CDR3 protein: CASSQGSGVEQFF; CDR3 DNA: TGCGCCAGCAGCCAAGGGTCCGGGGTTGAGCAGTTCTTC
V gene: TRBV2; J gene: TRBJ1-3; clone size: -; D gene: -; CDR3 protein: CASTYRESSGNTIYF; CDR3 DNA: TGTGCCAGCACCTACAGGGAGAGCTCTGGAAACACCATATATTTT